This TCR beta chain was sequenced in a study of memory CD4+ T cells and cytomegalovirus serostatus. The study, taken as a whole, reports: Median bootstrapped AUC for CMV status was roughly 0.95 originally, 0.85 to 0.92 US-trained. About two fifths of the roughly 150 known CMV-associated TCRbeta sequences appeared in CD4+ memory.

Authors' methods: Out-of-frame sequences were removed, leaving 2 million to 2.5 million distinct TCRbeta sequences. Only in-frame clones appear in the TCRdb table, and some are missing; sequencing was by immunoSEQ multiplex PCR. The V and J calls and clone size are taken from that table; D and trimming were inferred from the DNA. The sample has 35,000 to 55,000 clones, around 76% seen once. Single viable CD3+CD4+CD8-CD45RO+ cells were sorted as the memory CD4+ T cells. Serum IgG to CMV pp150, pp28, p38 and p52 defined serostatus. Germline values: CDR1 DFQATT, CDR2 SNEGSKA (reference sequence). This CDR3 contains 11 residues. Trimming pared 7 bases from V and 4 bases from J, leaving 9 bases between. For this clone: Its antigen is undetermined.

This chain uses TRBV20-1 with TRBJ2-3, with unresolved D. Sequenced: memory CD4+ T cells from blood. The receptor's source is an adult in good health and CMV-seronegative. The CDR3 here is CSVLSSDTQYF. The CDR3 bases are TGCAGTGTTTTGTCCTCAGATACGCAGTATTTT.